The 21 T cell receptor beta chains in this list originate from one sample, sequenced in a study of blood T cell repertoires in COVID-19. This table comes from immunoSEQ multiplex PCR, and its TCRdb copy is limited to in-frame clones, with some not included. The table includes 150,000 or so clones, 80% detected once. Sequencing was performed on PBMCs or T cells enriched from blood (not recorded which). These TCRs come from a man aged 35-49 years who had recovered from COVID-19.

This clone was detected once. The genes are TRBV9 and TRBJ2-1; 12 bases are a match to TRBD2. This CDR3 has 18 residues. The V gene's germline CDR1 is SGDLS and CDR2 YYNGEE. With V trimmed by 0 bases and J by 10 bases, 14 bases remained unmatched. CDR3 nucleotide sequence: TGTGCCAGCAGCGTAGATACAGCTAGCGGGGGGGCTCGAGAGGAGCAGTTCTTC. Protein: CASSVDTASGGAREEQFF.

The J gene is TRBJ2-5, the V gene TRBV7-3; 8 bases align to TRBD1. CDR3 length: 16 residues. The germline V gene has CDR1 SGHTA and CDR2 FQGTGA. V was clipped by 5 bases and J by 2 bases; unmatched bases: 10. Written as DNA, the CDR3 is TGTGCCAGCAGCGCCTCCGGACAGGGCCATCAAGAGACCCAGTACTTC. Translated: CASSASGQGHQETQYF.

The chain carries TRBV11-2 and TRBJ2-5, with 9 positions matching TRBD2. The CDR3 sequence is 14 residues long. The V gene's germline CDR1 is SGHAT and CDR2 FQNNGV. The V and J ends lost 7 bases and 1 base, in that order; junction bases with no gene match: 4. The CDR3 here is CASNTRGGQETQYF. The CDR3 nucleotides are TGTGCCAGCAATACGCGGGGGGGCCAAGAGACCCAGTACTTC.

This chain joins TRBV5-1 and TRBJ2-7, with 9 bases that match TRBD1. J gave up 3 bases and V 1 base, and 5 bases lay outside the gene matches. The CDR3 length is 15 residues. In germline, CDR1 is SGHRS, CDR2 YFSETQ. CDR3 DNA sequence: TGCGCCAGCAGCTTGATGACAGGGGGAAGCTACGAGCAGTACTTC. Translation gives CASSLMTGGSYEQYF. Based on the CDR3 plus reference TRBV5-1 and TRBJ2-7, the full variable domain is KAGVTQTPRYLIKTRGQQVTLSCSPISGHRSVSWYQQTPGQGLQFLFEYFSETQRNKGNFPGRFSGRQFSNSRSEMNVSTLELGDSALYLCASSLMTGGSYEQYFGPGTRLTVT.

This clone was recorded at least ten times. The V gene is TRBV7-9, the J gene TRBJ1-1; D is unresolved. This CDR3 spans 13 amino acids. V gave up 2 bases and J gave up 1 base, with 5 bases separating them. CDR1 is SEHNR and CDR2 is FQNEAQ in the germline V gene (reference sequence). CDR3 sequence (DNA): TGTGCCAGCAGCTTAATTCAGAACACTGAAGCTTTCTTT. It is translated as CASSLIQNTEAFF.

This clone was detected a few times. The rearrangement joins TRBV3-1 (or the pseudogene TRBV3-2) to TRBJ1-4; TRBD1 is a possible D gene (6 bases). V was cut by 5 bases and J by 4 bases, with 20 bases left in between. Germline-derived CDR1 and CDR2 are LGHDT and YNNKEL (reference sequence). The CDR3 is made up of 17 amino acids. The CDR3 sequence is CASSSAAFGQLNEKLFF. For the CDR3, the DNA is TGTGCCAGCAGCAGTGCCGCTTTTGGACAGCTTAATGAAAAACTGTTTTTT.

In its sample, this clone was seen a few times. The V and J genes are TRBV5-4 and TRBJ2-5; a possible D gene is TRBD2 (7 bases). The germline gives CDR1 SGHNT, CDR2 YYREEE (reference sequence). Between the trimmed V and J ends, which lost 0 bases and 1 base, there was a span of 10 bases. The CDR3 runs to 15 residues. The CDR3 reads CASSLGGGGQETQYF. The CDR3, as DNA: TGTGCCAGCAGCTTGGGGGGAGGGGGCCAAGAGACCCAGTACTTC.

This clone was detected many times. The CDR3 sequence: CATSRGPNYGYTF. The CDR3 coding sequence is TGTGCCACAAGCAGGGGGCCTAACTATGGCTACACCTTC. This chain links TRBV19 with TRBJ1-2; TRBD1 agrees at 8 bases. Per germline, CDR1 LNHDA and CDR2 SQIVND (reference sequence). This CDR3 is built from 13 residues. V shed 10 bases and J 0 bases; nucleotides not matched to a gene: 4.

CDR3 nucleotide sequence: TGTGCCAGTAGTTCGCCCAGGGGGAACTACGAGCAGTACTTC. Its translation: CASSSPRGNYEQYF. The gene calls are TRBV19 and TRBJ2-7, with 7 bases identical to TRBD1. The CDR3 has 14 residues. The junction had 7 bases not matched to a gene; V was cut back by 5 bases and J by 3 bases. CDR1 is LNHDA and CDR2 is SQIVND in the germline V gene (reference sequence).

This clone was picked up a small number of times. The V gene is TRBV30, the J gene TRBJ1-6; 11 bases map to TRBD1. Germline CDR1 and CDR2: GTSNPN and SVGIG (reference sequence). The CDR3 contains 13 residues. J gave up 14 bases and V 5 bases, and 8 bases lay outside the gene matches. CDR3 in amino acids: CAWWDRGTRALHF. CDR3 nucleotide sequence: TGTGCCTGGTGGGACAGGGGGACGAGGGCCCTCCACTTT.

CDR3 DNA sequence: TGTGCCAGCAGCTTAGGGAGCGGACCAACCTACGAGCAGTACTTC. Its protein product is CASSLGSGPTYEQYF. The chain has TRBV11-3 and TRBJ2-7; perhaps TRBD2 as D (5 bases). The V end lost 1 base, the J end lost 2 bases, and 12 bases lay between the germline ends. CDR3 length: 15 residues. CDR1 is SGHNT, CDR2 YENEEA, per germline.

The chain recombines TRBV3-1 (or the pseudogene TRBV3-2) with TRBJ1-3; unclear D gene. This CDR3 region has 14 residues. V was pared by 4 bases and J by 0 bases, with 7 bases between. Germline assignment: CDR1 LGHDT and CDR2 YNNKEL (reference sequence). CDR3 amino acids: CASSPEASGNTIYF. CDR3 coding DNA: TGTGCCAGCAGCCCAGAGGCCTCTGGAAACACCATATATTTT.

The J gene is TRBJ1-2, the V gene TRBV6-5; a possible D gene is TRBD1 (6 bases). Germline V lookup: CDR1 MNHEY, CDR2 SVGAGI. This CDR3 comprises 11 residues. V dropped 6 bases and J dropped 8 bases, with 10 bases sitting between them. The CDR3 DNA reads TGTGCCAGCAGGGGGGCGCGCGGCTACACCTTC. Its protein product is CASRGARGYTF.

J is TRBJ2-4 and V is TRBV19; 11 nucleotides match TRBD1. CDR1 and CDR2 (germline): LNHDA, SQIVND (reference sequence). The CDR3 runs to 17 residues. The junction had 11 bases not matched to a gene; V was cut back by 3 bases and J by 7 bases. The DNA for the CDR3 is TGTGCCAGTAGTATCCGACCCGGGACAGGGGGTTGGAACATTCAGTACTTC. Its protein is CASSIRPGTGGWNIQYF.

A single count supports this clone. The J gene is TRBJ2-3, the V gene TRBV19; 15 nucleotides align to TRBD2. The CDR3 runs to 16 residues. Losses at the gene ends were 6 bases for V and 3 bases for J; bases not matched to a gene: 4. Germline values: CDR1 LNHDA, CDR2 SQIVND (reference sequence). CDR3 residues: CASRWTSGGVTDTQYF. The CDR3 DNA reads TGTGCCAGTAGGTGGACTAGCGGGGGGGTAACAGATACGCAGTATTTT.

The chain links TRBV4-1 to TRBJ2-1; TRBD1 aligns across 7 bases. Germline CDR1 is MGHRA and CDR2 is YSYEKL. The CDR3 has 16 residues. Trimming cost V 1 base and J 6 bases; bases outside gene matches: 9. The CDR3 sequence is CASSQGADRAINEQFF. The CDR3 DNA reads as TGCGCCAGCAGCCAAGGTGCCGACAGGGCAATCAATGAGCAGTTCTTC.

The genes are TRBV2 and TRBJ2-2; TRBD1 aligns across 7 bases. Per germline, CDR1 SNHLY and CDR2 FYNNEI. This CDR3 contains 16 residues. Trimming removed 2 bases from V and 12 bases from J; junction bases left unmatched: 15. DNA of the CDR3: TGTGCCAGCAGTGAACTCGACGGGACAGACCGGGGAAAGCTGTTTTTT. Translation: CASSELDGTDRGKLFF.

This clone was counted once. The chain employs TRBV7-8 and TRBJ2-6; 8 nucleotides line up with TRBD1. The CDR3 spans 17 residues. Germline CDR1 reads SGHVS; CDR2 reads FQNEAQ. Trimming at V came to 1 base and at J to 3 bases, leaving 5 bases not matched to a gene. Written as DNA, the CDR3 is TGTGCCAGCAGCTTAGTTCAGGGGGCGGGTGGGGCCAACGTCCTGACTTTC. Translated, it gives CASSLVQGAGGANVLTF.

The chain employs TRBV10-3 and TRBJ2-4; 12 bases fit TRBD2. CDR3 length: 18 residues. Germline loops: CDR1 ENHRY, CDR2 SYGVKD. Germline trimming cut 3 bases from V and 3 bases from J; bases unmatched to any gene: 9. This CDR3 reads CAISETASGGAGKNIQYF. CDR3 coding DNA: TGTGCCATCAGTGAAACGGCTAGCGGGGGGGCTGGCAAAAACATTCAGTACTTC.

This rearrangement joins TRBV4-1 to TRBJ2-5; 8 bases line up with TRBD2. Per germline, CDR1 MGHRA and CDR2 YSYEKL. After removal of 0 bases from V and 10 bases from J, the junction contained 7 bases not matched to a gene. The CDR3 is made up of 14 amino acids. This chain's CDR3 is CASSQDSGGYLQYF. The DNA for the CDR3 is TGCGCCAGCAGCCAAGACAGCGGGGGTTACCTCCAGTACTTC.

The chain joins TRBV11-2 to TRBJ2-3, with 9 positions matching TRBD2. This CDR3 region has 17 residues. The trim removed 3 bases at V and 2 bases at J, leaving 9 bases unmatched. Germline CDR1 is SGHAT and CDR2 is FQNNGV. The CDR3 coding sequence is TGTGCCAGCAGCTTTAGCGGGGGCCTACGCCACACAGATACGCAGTATTTT. This gives the protein CASSFSGGLRHTDTQYF.